This passage covers 10 T cell receptor beta chains from one sample sequenced in a study of Graves' ophthalmopathy and Graves' hyperthyroidism (dated 2018 in TCRdb). Instrument on record: Illumina HiSeq 2000. For repertoire sequencing, TCR beta CDR3 regions were amplified from RNA transcripts. HTBI primers and the Qiagen OneStep RT-PCR kit were used in a first-round RT-PCR, which was followed by a second-round multiplex PCR, size selection and purification. TCRdb trimmed public reads at Q25 via fastp, called clones via MiXCR and kept in-frame beta chains. When rows share a CDR3 protein, they turn into one entry using the most common DNA and genes. For this sample the table gives 580,000 or so distinct CDR3 sequences, of which about two fifths were detected only once. Together, the top ten hold 4% to 5% of the sample. Sequenced: peripheral blood or thyroid tissue (not recorded which). The receptors were sampled from an adult man with Graves' hyperthyroidism.

Ten or more counts support this clonotype. The genes are TRBV6-5 and TRBJ1-2; the D gene is possibly TRBD1 (6 bases). CDR1 MNHEY and CDR2 SVGAGI come from the germline V gene. Deletions cut 5 bases from V and 4 bases from J, with 14 bases between. This CDR3 spans 14 amino acids. CDR3 DNA: TGTGCCAGCAGTCGATACAGGGAAGGCTATGGCTACACCTTC. Protein: CASSRYREGYGYTF.

This rearrangement joins TRBV29-1 to TRBJ2-7; 9 bases are shared with TRBD1. The ends lost 8 bases at V and 4 bases at J; junction bases unmatched: 12. CDR3 length equals 14 residues. Germline V lookup: CDR1 SQVTM, CDR2 ANQGSEA. CDR3 sequence reads: CSLGPGTGFYEQYF. The CDR3, as DNA: TGCAGCTTAGGCCCCGGGACAGGGTTTTACGAGCAGTACTTC.

The rearrangement uses TRBV10-3 and TRBJ1-1, with D perhaps matching TRBD1 (5 bases). Trimming took off 10 bases at V and 11 bases at J, with 23 bases between the two ends. This CDR3 comprises 13 residues. Germline values: CDR1 ENHRY, CDR2 SYGVKD. The CDR3 DNA follows: TGTGCCACCAGGGAGGGGAGGGATGAGGAGGCTTTCTTT. Encoded protein: CATREGRDEEAFF.

This clonotype has at least ten counts. The CDR3 protein is CASSELRSSYEQYF. CDR3 DNA sequence: TGTGCCAGCAGTGAACTAAGAAGTTCCTACGAGCAGTACTTC. The V call is TRBV2, the J call TRBJ2-7; no reliable D call. The CDR3 extends over 14 amino acids. Trimming left V 2 bases short and J 1 base short, with 9 bases between. Germline V gene data show CDR1 as SNHLY and CDR2 as FYNNEI.

The table lists this clonotype with many counts. The chain employs TRBV5-4 and TRBJ2-7; weak D call: TRBD1 (5 bases). Germline loops: CDR1 SGHNT, CDR2 YYREEE (reference sequence). The CDR3 spans 14 residues. V lost 1 base, J lost 3 bases, and 11 bases lay in between. CDR3 in amino acids: CASSLWGSLYEQYF. The CDR3 nucleotides read TGTGCCAGCAGCTTGTGGGGCAGCCTCTACGAGCAGTACTTC.

This clonotype occurred a few times. This chain uses TRBV27 with TRBJ1-1; D call uncertain. Germline loops: CDR1 MNHEY, CDR2 SMNVEV (reference sequence). With 4 bases removed from V and 4 bases from J, the gap between germline ends came to 10 bases. This CDR3 comprises 13 residues. The CDR3 spells CASSWGGSTEAFF. The CDR3 coding sequence is TGTGCCAGCAGTTGGGGAGGGAGCACTGAAGCTTTCTTT.

In this sample, this clonotype turned up many times. The DNA for the CDR3 is TGCAGCGTTGAAGAGGGGCCGAGCTATGGCTACACCTTC. As protein: CSVEEGPSYGYTF. This chain links TRBV29-1 with TRBJ1-2; D possibly corresponds to TRBD1 (5 bases). Germline CDR1 is SQVTM and CDR2 is ANQGSEA. This CDR3 is built from 13 residues. V shed 0 bases and J shed 4 bases, with 9 bases lying between them.

The gene calls are TRBV7-6 and TRBJ2-2; a possible D gene is TRBD1 (6 bases). V shed 0 bases and J shed 2 bases, with 13 bases lying between them. The CDR3 length is 17 residues. Germline V gene lookup returns CDR1 SGHVS and CDR2 FNYEAQ. The DNA for the CDR3 is TGTGCCAGCAGCTTAGCGGTGAGGACAGCTAACACCGGGGAGCTGTTTTTT. It specifies CASSLAVRTANTGELFF.

The chain combines TRBV7-9 with TRBJ2-7; 11 nucleotides match TRBD1. V shed 10 bases and J 3 bases; nucleotides not matched to a gene: 17. The CDR3 is 17 amino acids. Per the germline V gene, CDR1 is SEHNR and CDR2 is FQNEAQ (reference sequence). CDR3 residues: CATSDPTRDRGDYEQYF. The CDR3, as DNA: TGTGCCACCAGTGATCCGACCCGGGACAGGGGGGACTACGAGCAGTACTTC.

The genes are TRBV7-9 and TRBJ2-1; D is ambiguous. CDR1 is SEHNR and CDR2 is FQNEAQ in the germline V gene (reference sequence). Trimming left V 5 bases short and J 7 bases short, with 18 bases between. This CDR3 is 15 amino acids long. In DNA form, the CDR3 reads TGTGCCAGCAGCCTTTCACGACGGAGTGCAAATGAGCAGTTCTTC. This sequence encodes CASSLSRRSANEQFF.